Following are 3 T cell receptor beta chains from one sample sequenced in a study of technical replicates of blood from a few donors. The data were produced by immunoSEQ multiplex PCR, yet TCRdb's version contains in-frame clones alone and is incomplete. The table records around 80,000 clones, around 94% of them present only once. Sequences were obtained from T cells isolated from PBMCs. The receptors originated from a human donor in good health.

CDR3 protein: CASSIQGAPLHF. CDR3 bases: TGTGCCAGCAGCATTCAGGGGGCACCCCTCCACTTT. V usage is TRBV6-5 and J usage is TRBJ1-6; 7 nucleotides match TRBD1. The V segment lost 6 bases and the J segment 11 bases; nucleotides outside the gene matches: 4. The CDR3 length is 12 residues. Per the germline V gene, CDR1 is MNHEY and CDR2 is SVGAGI.

V and J are TRBV9 and TRBJ1-5, with D unresolved. Trimming cost V 0 bases and J 6 bases, with 10 bases left between them. The CDR3 consists of 14 residues. Germline V gene data show CDR1 as SGDLS and CDR2 as YYNGEE. Here the CDR3 DNA reads TGTGCCAGCAGCGTAGAGACCGAGGGTCAGCCCCAGCATTTT. Protein: CASSVETEGQPQHF.

V gene TRBV5-1 combines with J gene TRBJ2-7; D is undetermined. The CDR3 runs to 13 residues. Trimming cost V 1 base and J 1 base, with 6 bases left between them. CDR1 is SGHRS, CDR2 YFSETQ, per germline. This chain's CDR3 is CASSLSLSYEQYF. CDR3 sequence (DNA): TGCGCCAGCAGCTTGTCACTGTCCTACGAGCAGTACTTC.